This entry lists 29 T cell receptor beta chains sequenced from one sample in a study of cytomegalovirus exposure and HLA in healthy donors. PCR amplification relied on 60 Vbeta primers (plus 13 Jbeta primers). The protocol was immunoSEQ multiplex PCR, while the TCRdb copy is restricted to in-frame clones and leaves out a portion. Of about 130,000 clones listed, 65% to 90% are singletons. Sequenced input: PBMCs. The receptors stem from a man in his forties or fifties in good health and CMV-seronegative.

V and J are TRBV7-2 and TRBJ1-2; TRBD1 aligns across 9 bases. Germline V CDR1 and CDR2: SGHTA, FQGNSA. Germline trimming cut 3 bases from V and 3 bases from J; bases unmatched to any gene: 11. This CDR3 has 17 amino acids. CDR3 region: CASSFRDRAAMDYGYTF. In nucleotides, the CDR3 is TGTGCCAGCAGCTTCCGGGACAGGGCGGCGATGGACTATGGCTACACCTTC.

This chain connects TRBV25-1 to TRBJ1-2; a possible D gene is TRBD1 (6 bases). The germline V gene encodes CDR1 MGHDK and CDR2 SYGVNS. Between the trimmed V and J ends, which lost 6 bases and 0 bases, there was a span of 14 bases. The CDR3 consists of 15 residues. Here the CDR3 reads CASSHGGAANYGYTF. CDR3 DNA: TGTGCCAGCAGCCATGGGGGGGCCGCTAACTATGGCTACACCTTC.

The rearrangement links TRBV9 to TRBJ2-2, with a tentative D call TRBD1 (5 bases). This CDR3 has 13 amino acids. CDR1 is SGDLS and CDR2 is YYNGEE in the germline V gene. Trimming shortened V by 5 bases and J by 6 bases, and 11 bases separated the two germline ends. The CDR3 spells CASSPPGPGELFF. The CDR3 coding sequence is TGTGCCAGCAGTCCCCCAGGGCCCGGGGAGCTGTTTTTT. Filled out from reference TRBV9 and TRBJ2-2, the complete variable domain reads DSGVTQTPKHLITATGQRVTLRCSPRSGDLSVYWYQQSLDQGLQFLIQYYNGEERAKGNILERFSAQQFPDLHSELNLSSLELGDSALYFCASSPPGPGELFFGEGSRLTVL.

V is TRBV7-9 and J is TRBJ2-5; D ambiguous. V was cut by 8 bases and J by 2 bases, with 6 bases left in between. CDR3 length: 11 amino acids. From germline, CDR1 is SEHNR and CDR2 FQNEAQ (reference sequence). CDR3 region: CASGGQETQYF. The DNA of the CDR3 is TGTGCCAGCGGCGGACAAGAGACCCAGTACTTC. The full variable domain, with the rest looked up from reference TRBV7-9 and TRBJ2-5, is DTGVSQNPRHKITKRGQNVTFRCDPISEHNRLYWYRQTLGQGPEFLTYFQNEAQLEKSRLLSDRFSAERPKGSFSTLEIQRTEQGDSAMYLCASGGQETQYFGPGTRLLVL.

This sequence joins TRBV5-1 and TRBJ1-1, with a possible D match to TRBD1 (5 bases). The length of the CDR3 is 15 residues. V lost 0 bases to trimming and J lost 1 base, with 10 bases between them. Germline V gives CDR1 SGHRS, CDR2 YFSETQ. CDR3: CASSLAGVANTEAFF. The CDR3 DNA sequence: TGCGCCAGCAGCTTGGCGGGGGTCGCGAACACTGAAGCTTTCTTT.

The chain employs TRBV5-5 and TRBJ1-2, with no clear D. V shed 0 bases and J shed 8 bases, with 11 bases lying between them. Germline V gives CDR1 SGHKS, CDR2 YYEKEE (reference sequence). CDR3 length equals 13 residues. This CDR3 is CASSLVGAMGYTF. In DNA form, the CDR3 reads TGTGCCAGCAGCTTGGTTGGAGCTATGGGCTACACCTTC.

The rearrangement joins TRBV2 to TRBJ1-6, with 8 bases matching TRBD1. The germline gives CDR1 SNHLY, CDR2 FYNNEI. The CDR3 is 13 residues long. Unmatched junction bases numbered 4, after V lost 7 bases and J lost 8 bases. For the CDR3, the DNA is TGTGCCAGCACGACAGGGGTGTATTCACCCCTCCACTTT. This codes for CASTTGVYSPLHF.

CDR3 amino acids: CASSLIGRDTDTQYF. The CDR3 bases are TGTGCCAGCAGCTTAATTGGGCGGGACACAGATACGCAGTATTTT. V and J are TRBV7-2 and TRBJ2-3; D perhaps matches TRBD2 (6 bases). The CDR3 runs 15 residues. Trimming took off 2 bases at V and 2 bases at J, with 11 bases between the two ends. Looked up from germline, CDR1 is SGHTA and CDR2 is FQGNSA.

This clone has just one count. The rearrangement links TRBV11-2 to TRBJ1-1; 8 bases align to TRBD1. The germline V gene encodes CDR1 SGHAT and CDR2 FQNNGV. J lost 2 bases, V lost 7 bases, and 9 bases had no gene match. This CDR3 region has 15 residues. CDR3 region: CASTRGQGSNTEAFF. CDR3 DNA sequence: TGTGCCAGCACCCGAGGACAGGGATCCAACACTGAAGCTTTCTTT. Combining the CDR3 with reference TRBV11-2 and TRBJ1-1 gives the whole variable domain EAGVAQSPRYKIIEKRQSVAFWCNPISGHATLYWYQQILGQGPKLLIQFQNNGVVDDSQLPKDRFSAERLKGVDSTLKIQPAKLEDSAVYLCASTRGQGSNTEAFFGQGTRLTVV.

This chain joins TRBV27 and TRBJ1-2; no reliable D call. Trimming cost V 2 bases and J 4 bases, with 11 bases left between them. This CDR3 spans 14 amino acids. CDR1 is MNHEY and CDR2 is SMNVEV in the germline V gene (reference sequence). The CDR3 DNA is TGTGCCAGCAGTTTACGGCCGACTCTCTATGGCTACACCTTC. Its protein product is CASSLRPTLYGYTF.

V gene TRBV10-3 combines with J gene TRBJ1-5, with D possibly TRBD1 on 5 matching bases. This CDR3 spans 15 amino acids. The V end was cut by 6 bases, the J end by 1 base, with 13 bases between. Germline CDR1 reads ENHRY; CDR2 reads SYGVKD. In DNA form, the CDR3 reads TGTGCCATCAGAAAGGAGGGGCCGAGCAATCAGCCCCAGCATTTT. It is translated as CAIRKEGPSNQPQHF.

The genes are TRBV5-1 and TRBJ2-1, with D maybe TRBD2 (6 bases). Germline V CDR1 and CDR2: SGHRS, YFSETQ. V was shortened by 4 bases and J by 3 bases, with 17 bases between the two germline ends. The CDR3 contains 16 residues. CDR3 residues: CASSPRGIDLYNEQFF. The CDR3 DNA is TGCGCCAGCAGCCCCCGGGGGATAGACCTCTACAATGAGCAGTTCTTC.

DNA of the CDR3: TGTGCCAGCAGCTTAGCCTCAGGGGACTATGGCTACACCTTC. This sequence encodes CASSLASGDYGYTF. The rearrangement links TRBV7-2 to TRBJ1-2, with a tentative D call TRBD1 (6 bases). The CDR3 sequence is 14 residues long. V was cut by 0 bases and J by 3 bases, with 8 bases left in between. From germline, CDR1 is SGHTA and CDR2 FQGNSA.

This clone has more than one count but fewer than ten. The CDR3 region has the DNA TGTGCCAGCAGCTTAGCCACGCGGGGGGGGGAGCAGTACTTC. Residues: CASSLATRGGEQYF. The genes are TRBV7-8 and TRBJ2-7, with 9 bases fitting TRBD2. Trimming cost V 0 bases and J 7 bases; bases outside gene matches: 4. Germline loops: CDR1 SGHVS, CDR2 FQNEAQ. The CDR3 totals 14 residues.

The chain's CDR3 is CASSQGRGATSSGNTIYF. In DNA form, the CDR3 reads TGCGCCAGCAGCCAAGGCAGGGGAGCCACCAGCTCTGGAAACACCATATATTTT. The chain employs TRBV4-1 and TRBJ1-3, with a possible D match to TRBD1 (6 bases). V was clipped by 1 base and J by 0 bases, with 16 bases between them. Germline assignment: CDR1 MGHRA and CDR2 YSYEKL. CDR3 length: 18 amino acids.

The V gene is TRBV30, the J gene TRBJ2-3; D unclear. CDR3 length: 14 residues. CDR1 and CDR2 from the germline V gene are GTSNPN and SVGIG (reference sequence). Trimming left V 5 bases short and J 2 bases short, with 14 bases between. CDR3 nucleotides: TGTGCCTGGTATCCAGCGTGGAACACAGATACGCAGTATTTT. Translating it yields CAWYPAWNTDTQYF.

The gene calls are TRBV4-1 and TRBJ2-3, with no clear D. Germline values: CDR1 MGHRA, CDR2 YSYEKL. The CDR3 covers 13 residues. Trimming took 0 bases from V and 10 from J, leaving 11 bases between them. CDR3 bases: TGCGCCAGCAGCCAAGATCAATTAAGCCCGCAGTATTTT. Its protein product is CASSQDQLSPQYF.

The chain employs TRBV19 and TRBJ2-7, with a weak D call TRBD2 (6 bases). Trimming stripped 9 bases from V and 3 bases from J, with 15 bases between. CDR3 length: 13 residues. Germline V gene lookup returns CDR1 LNHDA and CDR2 SQIVND (reference sequence). CDR3 sequence (DNA): TGTGCCAGCGCCCCCGGGACTGACTACGAGCAGTACTTC. It yields the protein CASAPGTDYEQYF.

The rearrangement links TRBV19 to TRBJ2-2; 10 bases are shared with TRBD1. J was trimmed by 6 bases and V by 9 bases; bases with no gene match: 4. The germline gives CDR1 LNHDA, CDR2 SQIVND (reference sequence). The CDR3 runs to 13 residues. The CDR3 DNA follows: TGTGCCAGCGGACAGGGGGGATCCGGGGAGCTGTTTTTT. This translates into CASGQGGSGELFF. Complete variable domain (other parts from reference TRBV19 and TRBJ2-2): DGGITQSPKYLFRKEGQNVTLSCEQNLNHDAMYWYRQDPGQGLRLIYYSQIVNDFQKGDIAEGYSVSREKKESFPLTVTSAQKNPTAFYLCASGQGGSGELFFGEGSRLTVL.

The chain uses TRBV7-6 and TRBJ2-6; TRBD1 matches 8 bases. CDR1 SGHVS and CDR2 FNYEAQ come from the germline V gene. Trimming took 6 bases from V and 0 from J; bases not matched to a gene: 7. The CDR3 loop spans 17 amino acids. CDR3 protein: CASSPGQGFSGANVLTF. The DNA for the CDR3 is TGTGCCAGCAGTCCCGGACAGGGTTTCTCTGGGGCCAACGTCCTGACTTTC.

V and J are TRBV27 and TRBJ1-5, with D maybe TRBD1 (6 bases). There are 13 residues in the CDR3. V was pared by 5 bases and J by 7 bases, with 12 bases between. From germline, CDR1 is MNHEY and CDR2 SMNVEV (reference sequence). The CDR3 sequence is CASSPTGKQPQHF. CDR3 sequence (DNA): TGTGCCAGCAGTCCCACAGGGAAACAGCCCCAGCATTTT.

The V gene is TRBV6-5, the J gene TRBJ1-1; D is perhaps TRBD1 (6 bases). The CDR3 is made up of 14 amino acids. With 5 bases removed from V and 3 bases from J, the gap between germline ends came to 13 bases. Germline CDR1 MNHEY, CDR2 SVGAGI. CDR3 nucleotides: TGTGCCAGCAGTCAATACGACAGGCACACTGAAGCTTTCTTT. Its protein product is CASSQYDRHTEAFF.

The V call is TRBV4-1, the J call TRBJ1-1; TRBD1 is a possible D gene (6 bases). V was pared by 10 bases and J by 2 bases, with 11 bases between. From germline, CDR1 is MGHRA and CDR2 YSYEKL. This CDR3 spans 12 amino acids. The CDR3: CATRGGNTEAFF. The CDR3 DNA reads TGCGCCACTAGGGGGGGTAACACTGAAGCTTTCTTT.

The CDR3 loop is CASSLLTGAPDTQYF. CDR3 bases: TGCGCCAGCAGCTTGTTGACAGGCGCCCCTGATACGCAGTATTTT. The chain combines TRBV5-1 with TRBJ2-3, with a tentative D call TRBD1 (6 bases). Germline-derived CDR1 and CDR2 are SGHRS and YFSETQ. The CDR3 has 15 residues. Trimming shortened V by 1 base and J by 6 bases, and 15 bases separated the two germline ends.

CDR3 sequence: CASSLKTDMNTEAFF. The CDR3 DNA follows: TGTGCCAGCAGCCTAAAAACAGATATGAACACTGAAGCTTTCTTT. The gene calls are TRBV5-6 and TRBJ1-1; D unclear. In germline, CDR1 is SGHDT, CDR2 YYEEEE. This CDR3 has 15 amino acids. V was trimmed by 4 bases and J by 0 bases, leaving 13 bases between them. Supplemented by reference TRBV5-6 and TRBJ1-1, the full variable domain reads DAGVTQSPTHLIKTRGQQVTLRCSPKSGHDTVSWYQQALGQGPQFIFQYYEEEERQRGNFPDRFSGHQFPNYSSELNVNALLLGDSALYLCASSLKTDMNTEAFFGQGTRLTVV.

The CDR3 sequence is CASSRTTQETQYF. The CDR3 nucleotides read TGTGCCAGCAGTCGGACTACGCAAGAGACCCAGTACTTC. This sequence joins TRBV27 and TRBJ2-5; tentatively, D is TRBD2 (6 bases). The length of the CDR3 is 13 residues. Germline V gene data show CDR1 as MNHEY and CDR2 as SMNVEV (reference sequence). V gave up 5 bases and J gave up 2 bases, with 9 bases separating them.

In this sample, this clone turned up a few times. The V gene is TRBV2, the J gene TRBJ1-5, with D possibly matching TRBD1 (6 bases). With 1 base removed from V and 6 bases from J, the gap between germline ends came to 10 bases. The CDR3 is 14 amino acids. The germline V gene encodes CDR1 SNHLY and CDR2 FYNNEI. The CDR3 coding sequence is TGTGCCAGCAGTGAAGAGGGAGGGGGTCAGCCCCAGCATTTT. The encoded protein is CASSEEGGGQPQHF.

This chain joins TRBV5-1 and TRBJ2-5, with a weak D call TRBD2 (5 bases). The CDR3 consists of 15 residues. Germline V lookup: CDR1 SGHRS, CDR2 YFSETQ. V was clipped by 3 bases and J by 4 bases, with 16 bases between them. CDR3 loop: CASSSGLSSGETQYF. The CDR3 DNA sequence: TGCGCCAGCAGCTCCGGGCTCTCCAGCGGAGAGACCCAGTACTTC.

The chain has TRBV5-1 and TRBJ1-5; D uncertain. V shed 8 bases and J shed 8 bases, with 17 bases lying between them. This CDR3 is 13 amino acids long. Germline V CDR1 and CDR2: SGHRS, YFSETQ. The CDR3 is CASSSGPGEPQHF. The CDR3, as DNA: TGCGCCAGTTCGTCCGGGCCGGGAGAGCCCCAGCATTTT.